A single sample is the source of the 29 T cell receptor beta chains below, sequenced in a study of identical twins. TCRdb re-called the 5' RACE reads with MiXCR, one entry per CDR3 protein. The table shows hundreds of thousands of distinct CDR3 sequences, with 9% to 15% occurring only once. The sample was also reused in another study, on yellow fever vaccine responses in identical twins.

What was sequenced was PBMCs. These receptors were collected from a woman aged 18-29 years in good health.

The rearrangement links TRBV19 to TRBJ1-5; D is unclear. The CDR3 runs 15 residues. With 3 bases removed from V and 0 bases from J, the gap between germline ends came to 9 bases. Germline values: CDR1 LNHDA, CDR2 SQIVND (reference sequence). In DNA, the CDR3 is TGTGCCAGTAGTATCTTGAACGCTAGCAATCAGCCCCAGCATTTT. It encodes CASSILNASNQPQHF. Variable domain in full (rest from reference TRBV19 and TRBJ1-5): DGGITQSPKYLFRKEGQNVTLSCEQNLNHDAMYWYRQDPGQGLRLIYYSQIVNDFQKGDIAEGYSVSREKKESFPLTVTSAQKNPTAFYLCASSILNASNQPQHFGDGTRLSIL.

The table lists this clonotype with a few counts. This sequence joins TRBV3-1 and TRBJ2-1; the D gene is possibly TRBD2 (5 bases). The CDR3 runs to 11 residues. Germline loops: CDR1 LGHDT, CDR2 YNNKEL (reference sequence). V was shortened by 5 bases and J by 12 bases, with 11 bases between the two germline ends. CDR3 region: CASSSTTGQFF. The CDR3 bases are TGTGCCAGCAGCTCGACTACCGGGCAGTTCTTC.

This clonotype was seen only a few times. CDR3 coding DNA: TGTGCCAGCAGTTCCGAAATTTCGGGTTTGAGTGAGCAGTTCTTC. The encoded protein is CASSSEISGLSEQFF. The J gene is TRBJ2-1, the V gene TRBV6-5; D remains unclear. From germline, CDR1 is MNHEY and CDR2 SVGAGI. The length of the CDR3 is 15 residues. V was pared by 4 bases and J by 9 bases, with 19 bases between.

This clonotype appeared a few times. The chain recombines TRBV2 with TRBJ2-1; 11 bases match TRBD2. The CDR3 spans 13 residues. With V trimmed by 4 bases and J by 9 bases, 2 bases remained unmatched. CDR1 and CDR2 (germline): SNHLY, FYNNEI. In nucleotides, the CDR3 is TGTGCCAGCAGTGTCCTAGCGGGAGGTGAGCAGTTCTTC. It specifies CASSVLAGGEQFF. Combining the CDR3 with reference TRBV2 and TRBJ2-1 gives the whole variable domain EPEVTQTPSHQVTQMGQEVILRCVPISNHLYFYWYRQILGQKVEFLVSFYNNEISEKSEIFDDQFSVERPDGSNFTLKIRSTKLEDSAMYFCASSVLAGGEQFFGPGTRLTVL.

This clonotype has just a few counts. V gene TRBV24-1 combines with J gene TRBJ2-5, with a weak D call TRBD2 (6 bases). Trimming took 3 bases from V and 5 from J, leaving 9 bases between them. Germline values: CDR1 KGHDR, CDR2 SFDVKD. The CDR3 is made up of 13 amino acids. The DNA of the CDR3 is TGTGCCACCAGTGATGGAGGGTCCGAGACCCAGTACTTC. Translated, it gives CATSDGGSETQYF.

This sequence joins TRBV7-2 and TRBJ2-5; D remains ambiguous. CDR1 and CDR2 from the germline V gene are SGHTA and FQGNSA. Trimming removed 5 bases from V and 7 bases from J, with 11 bases in between. The CDR3 is made up of 12 amino acids. The CDR3 sequence: CASSPLKGTQYF. The CDR3 region has the DNA TGTGCCAGCAGCCCCCTGAAGGGGACCCAGTACTTC.

This clonotype was counted only a few times. The chain links TRBV11-2 to TRBJ1-5, with D maybe TRBD1 (6 bases). Germline V gene sequence: CDR1 SGHAT, CDR2 FQNNGV. The CDR3 sequence is 15 residues long. V was pared by 5 bases and J by 4 bases, with 15 bases between. The CDR3 region is CASSATGRGNQPQHF. The CDR3 region has the DNA TGTGCCAGCAGCGCAACAGGGCGTGGTAATCAGCCCCAGCATTTT.

This clonotype was recorded a few times. CDR3 bases: TGCAGTGCTAGCCGTGGTCGCGAACTCAATCAGCCCCAGCATTTT. Amino acids: CSASRGRELNQPQHF. The J gene is TRBJ1-5, the V gene TRBV20-1; D unclear. Germline V lookup: CDR1 DFQATT, CDR2 SNEGSKA (reference sequence). This CDR3 is built from 15 residues. Trimming took off 3 bases at V and 3 bases at J, with 15 bases between the two ends.

The J gene is TRBJ2-5, the V gene TRBV6-2 or TRBV6-3; 11 bases line up with TRBD2. After removal of 6 bases from V and 5 bases from J, the junction contained 11 bases not matched to a gene. The germline V gene encodes CDR1 MNHEY and CDR2 SVGEGT. CDR3 length: 16 residues. CDR3 nucleotide sequence: TGTGCCAGCAGACTAGCGGGAGTGTCGAGCCGCGAGACCCAGTACTTC. Its translation: CASRLAGVSSRETQYF.

The chain couples TRBV7-6 to TRBJ1-4; 7 positions agree with TRBD1. This CDR3 region has 13 residues. Germline trimming cut 8 bases from V and 7 bases from J; bases unmatched to any gene: 7. Germline V gene sequence: CDR1 SGHVS, CDR2 FNYEAQ. The CDR3 here is CASSGTEIEKLFF. The CDR3, as DNA: TGTGCCAGCTCCGGGACAGAAATTGAAAAACTGTTTTTT.

The sample holds many counts of this clonotype. The V call is TRBV6-1, the J call TRBJ2-7; 10 bases align to TRBD2. The trim removed 6 bases at V and 0 bases at J, leaving 2 bases unmatched. The germline gives CDR1 MNHNS, CDR2 SASEGT. This CDR3 spans 14 amino acids. The CDR3: CASRSSGSSYEQYF. For the CDR3, the DNA is TGTGCCAGCAGATCTAGCGGGAGCTCCTACGAGCAGTACTTC.

The chain carries TRBV28 and TRBJ2-2, with 11 bases lining up with TRBD2. The germline CDR1 and CDR2 sequences are MDHEN and SYDVKM. V lost 6 bases, J lost 1 base, and 16 bases stayed unmatched. This CDR3 is 20 amino acids long. This chain's CDR3 is CASRSRLAGFDRRNTGELFF. CDR3 sequence (DNA): TGTGCCAGCAGGAGTCGACTAGCGGGATTTGACCGAAGGAACACCGGGGAGCTGTTTTTT.

The gene calls are TRBV7-8 and TRBJ2-1; TRBD2 matches 9 bases. With 3 bases clipped from V and 9 bases from J, the junction kept 12 bases outside the gene matches. The CDR3 has 16 residues. CDR1 is SGHVS, CDR2 FQNEAQ, per germline. The CDR3 loop is CASSFSPGLAFSEQFF. Written as DNA, the CDR3 is TGTGCCAGCAGCTTTTCACCGGGACTAGCTTTCAGTGAGCAGTTCTTC.

This clonotype was recorded many times. The chain combines TRBV29-1 with TRBJ2-3; D remains unclear. V lost 0 bases and J lost 2, with 9 bases in between. The CDR3 totals 14 residues. Germline lookup yields CDR1 SQVTM and CDR2 ANQGSEA. The CDR3 loop is CSVEEGLHTDTQYF. As DNA, the CDR3 is TGCAGCGTTGAAGAGGGCCTCCACACAGATACGCAGTATTTT.

CDR3 loop: CASSQDMASGSTDTQYF. The CDR3 DNA reads as TGTGCCAGCAGCCAAGATATGGCTAGCGGGAGCACAGATACGCAGTATTTT. The V and J genes are TRBV3-1 and TRBJ2-3; TRBD2 matches 8 bases. Per germline, CDR1 LGHDT and CDR2 YNNKEL (reference sequence). V was clipped by 0 bases and J by 0 bases; unmatched bases: 5. CDR3 length: 17 residues.

This clonotype was found a few times. The chain recombines TRBV9 with TRBJ2-3; 12 bases map to TRBD2. Per germline, CDR1 SGDLS and CDR2 YYNGEE. The CDR3 length is 18 residues. Germline trimming cut 0 bases from V and 0 bases from J; bases unmatched to any gene: 5. The CDR3 sequence is CASSVGASGRASTDTQYF. The CDR3 bases are TGTGCCAGCAGCGTAGGGGCTAGCGGGAGGGCTAGCACAGATACGCAGTATTTT.

This clonotype was observed a handful of times. The chain recombines TRBV20-1 with TRBJ2-5, with D perhaps matching TRBD2 (6 bases). Germline V lookup: CDR1 DFQATT, CDR2 SNEGSKA (reference sequence). V lost 2 bases and J 4 bases, leaving 17 bases between the germline ends. The CDR3 loop spans 15 amino acids. The CDR3 nucleotides are TGCAGTGCTAGAATGGCTAGCGCCCTTCGAGAGACCCAGTACTTC. Translation gives CSARMASALRETQYF.

This clonotype occurred a few times. V usage is TRBV5-6 and J usage is TRBJ2-6, with D possibly being TRBD2 (5 bases). Germline CDR1 and CDR2: SGHDT and YYEEEE. V shed 0 bases and J shed 13 bases, with 23 bases lying between them. The CDR3 contains 17 residues. CDR3 protein: CASSLDVGDLSLVVLTF. CDR3 coding DNA: TGTGCCAGCAGCTTGGATGTAGGAGATCTGTCACTAGTAGTCCTGACTTTC.

The sample holds a few counts of this clonotype. V and J are TRBV6-1 and TRBJ1-3, with D hard to call. Per germline, CDR1 MNHNS and CDR2 SASEGT. The ends were cut back, 6 bases at V and 0 bases at J, with 9 bases in the middle. The CDR3 has 14 residues. The CDR3 bases are TGTGCCAGCAGCGGCGGATCCTCTGGAAACACCATATATTTT. Its protein product is CASSGGSSGNTIYF.

This clonotype turned up a few times. The V gene is TRBV4-1, the J gene TRBJ1-1; the D gene is possibly TRBD1 (6 bases). CDR1 is MGHRA and CDR2 is YSYEKL in the germline V gene. V was trimmed by 0 bases and J by 3 bases, leaving 14 bases between them. The CDR3 is 16 amino acids. CDR3 DNA sequence: TGCGCCAGCAGCCAAGATGAGGGGGGCGGATACACTGAAGCTTTCTTT. Its protein is CASSQDEGGGYTEAFF.

The chain combines TRBV12-3 or TRBV12-4 with TRBJ1-5; TRBD1 matches at 7 bases. V lost 6 bases to trimming and J lost 0 bases; unmatched junction nucleotides: 8. The CDR3 runs 16 residues. In DNA form, the CDR3 reads TGTGCCAGCAGAAAGGGGACAGAATATAGCAATCAGCCCCAGCATTTT. It encodes CASRKGTEYSNQPQHF.

This clonotype was found once. CDR3 bases: TGTGCCAGCAGCGGGGGACTAGCGGGGGCATACACAGATACGCAGTATTTT. Its protein product is CASSGGLAGAYTDTQYF. The V gene is TRBV5-6, the J gene TRBJ2-3, with 14 positions matching TRBD2. Germline lookup yields CDR1 SGHDT and CDR2 YYEEEE. V gave up 4 bases and J gave up 2 bases; unmatched junction bases: 6. This CDR3 region has 17 residues.

The chain joins TRBV2 to TRBJ2-5, with 11 bases lining up with TRBD2. CDR3 size: 15 residues. From germline, CDR1 is SNHLY and CDR2 FYNNEI. V lost 6 bases to trimming and J lost 5 bases; unmatched junction nucleotides: 8. CDR3 protein: CASSQLAGVGETQYF. The CDR3, as DNA: TGTGCCAGCAGCCAACTAGCGGGAGTAGGGGAGACCCAGTACTTC.

This clonotype has only a few counts. The chain joins TRBV20-1 to TRBJ2-1, with D unclear. Between the trimmed V and J ends, which lost 5 bases and 3 bases, there was a span of 20 bases. Germline assignment: CDR1 DFQATT and CDR2 SNEGSKA (reference sequence). The CDR3 length is 16 residues. CDR3 protein: CSASPPEARNYNEQFF. In DNA, the CDR3 is TGCAGTGCTTCCCCCCCCGAGGCCAGAAACTACAATGAGCAGTTCTTC.

This chain joins TRBV3-1 and TRBJ2-6, with 8 bases matching TRBD1. The J segment lost 0 bases and the V segment lost 4 bases, leaving 20 bases of the junction unmatched. CDR3 size: 22 residues. Germline CDR1 is LGHDT and CDR2 is YNNKEL (reference sequence). DNA of the CDR3: TGTGCCAGCAGCCCATCACCAACCATGCGGACAGGGTTGAGCTCTGGGGCCAACGTCCTGACTTTC. It specifies CASSPSPTMRTGLSSGANVLTF.

The chain links TRBV19 to TRBJ2-5; D perhaps matches TRBD2 (6 bases). V shed 5 bases and J shed 5 bases, with 15 bases lying between them. Germline loops: CDR1 LNHDA, CDR2 SQIVND (reference sequence). The CDR3 sequence is 14 residues long. The CDR3 loop is CASSDGSAGETQYF. In DNA, the CDR3 is TGTGCCAGTAGTGACGGGAGCGCGGGGGAGACCCAGTACTTC.

This clonotype turned up a few times. The chain employs TRBV9 and TRBJ2-7, with 7 bases matching TRBD2. This CDR3 is built from 15 residues. The germline V gene has CDR1 SGDLS and CDR2 YYNGEE. The trim removed 2 bases at V and 5 bases at J, leaving 10 bases unmatched. The CDR3 region is CASSVHGLEMHEQYF. The CDR3 bases are TGTGCCAGCAGCGTCCATGGACTAGAAATGCACGAGCAGTACTTC.

This clonotype was picked up a small number of times. The chain carries TRBV11-2 and TRBJ2-1; possibly TRBD1 for D (5 bases). This CDR3 comprises 13 residues. V lost 5 bases and J 6 bases, leaving 11 bases between the germline ends. Germline-derived CDR1 and CDR2 are SGHAT and FQNNGV. CDR3 DNA sequence: TGTGCCAGCAGCCCCAAAGACAGCAATGAGCAGTTCTTC. Translated: CASSPKDSNEQFF.

This clonotype was observed a handful of times. For the CDR3, the DNA is TGTGCCAGCAGATACACATTCATGAACACTGAAGCTTTCTTT. Translation: CASRYTFMNTEAFF. This chain uses TRBV28 with TRBJ1-1, with D hard to call. The germline CDR1 and CDR2 sequences are MDHEN and SYDVKM. The CDR3 loop spans 14 amino acids. V was trimmed by 6 bases and J by 0 bases, leaving 11 bases between them.